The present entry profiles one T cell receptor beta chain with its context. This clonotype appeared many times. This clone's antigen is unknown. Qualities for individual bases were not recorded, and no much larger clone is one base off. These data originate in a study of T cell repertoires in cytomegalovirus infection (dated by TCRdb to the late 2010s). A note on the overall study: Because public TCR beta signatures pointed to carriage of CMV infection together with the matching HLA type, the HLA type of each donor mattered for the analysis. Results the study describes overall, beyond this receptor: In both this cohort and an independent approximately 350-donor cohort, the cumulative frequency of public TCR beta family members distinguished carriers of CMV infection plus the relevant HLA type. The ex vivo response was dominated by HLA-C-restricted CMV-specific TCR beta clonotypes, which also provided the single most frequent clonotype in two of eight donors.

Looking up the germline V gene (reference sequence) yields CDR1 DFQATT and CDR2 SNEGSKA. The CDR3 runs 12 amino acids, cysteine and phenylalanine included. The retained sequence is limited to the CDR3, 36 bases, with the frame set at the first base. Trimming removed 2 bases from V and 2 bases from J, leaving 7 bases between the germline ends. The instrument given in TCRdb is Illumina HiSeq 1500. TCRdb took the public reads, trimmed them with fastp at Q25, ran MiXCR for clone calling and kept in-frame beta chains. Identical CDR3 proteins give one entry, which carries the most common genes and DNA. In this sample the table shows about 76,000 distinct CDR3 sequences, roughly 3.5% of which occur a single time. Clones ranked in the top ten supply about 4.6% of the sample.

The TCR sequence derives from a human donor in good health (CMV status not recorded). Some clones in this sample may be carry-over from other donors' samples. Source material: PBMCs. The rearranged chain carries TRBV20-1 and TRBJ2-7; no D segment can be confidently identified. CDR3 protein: CSARRQTYEQYF. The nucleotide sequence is TGCAGTGCTAGACGGCAAACCTACGAGCAGTACTTC.